This record concerns one T cell receptor beta chain sequence. In germline, CDR1 is MNHEY, CDR2 SVGAGI. CDR3 length: 14 residues. The germline V and J ends were trimmed by 8 bases and 6 bases, with 20 bases remaining between them. The time point denotes: peripheral blood 6 weeks after treatment start. The sample comes from a study of PD-L1 blockade in urothelial cancer. As for the study in general: At 6 weeks and at 3 weeks (second dose) after treatment start, blood was analyzed.

TCRdb's table, derived via immunoSEQ multiplex PCR, lists solely in-frame clones and lacks some. The table has some 40,000 clones, more than 75% seen once; the top ten hold approximately 10%. The source of this sequence is a man in his forties with urothelial cancer. The sample in question was PBMCs, obtained around atezolizumab (anti-PD-L1) treatment. The genes are TRBV6-5 and TRBJ2-7; weak D call: TRBD2 (6 bases). CDR3 in DNA: TGTGCCAGCTCTTTGCGCGGGGTCAGTGGCGAGCAGTACTTC. Encoded protein: CASSLRGVSGEQYF.